Shown below are 10 T cell receptor beta chains from a single sample sequenced in a study of radiotherapy plus CTLA-4 blockade in lung cancer. Clones were sequenced by immunoSEQ multiplex PCR, and TCRdb holds only the in-frame ones, with some missing. Of some 64,000 clones in the sample, around 77% were seen once. The sequenced sample was peripheral blood, obtained from a patient treated with radiotherapy plus ipilimumab. The receptors were gathered from a human donor with non-small cell lung cancer whose response to radiotherapy plus ipilimumab could not be evaluated. Some clones in this sample may be carry-over from other donors' samples.

This sequence joins TRBV4-3 and TRBJ2-2, with D possibly matching TRBD1 (5 bases). Germline V gives CDR1 LGHNA, CDR2 YSLEER. The CDR3 totals 17 residues. Trimming cost V 1 base and J 1 base, with 13 bases left between them. As DNA, the CDR3 is TGCGCCAGCAGCCAAGGGTTGCAGGGCTTGAACACCGGGGAGCTGTTTTTT. Protein sequence: CASSQGLQGLNTGELFF.

The chain recombines TRBV29-1 with TRBJ2-3; 10 bases are a match to TRBD1. Germline V gene data show CDR1 as SQVTM and CDR2 as ANQGSEA. V trimming: 7 bases; J trimming: 1 base; junction bases outside the gene matches: 8. This CDR3 comprises 15 residues. CDR3 sequence: CSAASGTGGTDTQYF. DNA for the CDR3: TGCAGCGCCGCCTCCGGGACAGGGGGCACAGATACGCAGTATTTT.

This clone occurred many times. The chain employs TRBV6-6 and TRBJ1-1; 7 bases map to TRBD1. The V segment lost 10 bases and the J segment 6 bases; nucleotides outside the gene matches: 11. This CDR3 region has 13 residues. The germline gives CDR1 MNHNY, CDR2 SVGAGI (reference sequence). The CDR3: CATLDRLDAEAFF. CDR3 sequence (DNA): TGTGCCACCCTGGACAGGCTTGACGCTGAAGCTTTCTTT.

Points on this clone: At one end, the junction sequence differs from germline, possibly due to a read error. V and J are TRBV4-1 and TRBJ1-2; D uncertain. CDR1 is MGHRA, CDR2 YSYEKL, per germline. The CDR3 spans 15 residues. DNA of the CDR3: TGCGCCAACAGCCAAGATTCAAGCGGTCTCTATGGCTACACCTTC. This sequence encodes CANSQDSSGLYGYTF.

In its sample, this clone was seen once. The same CDR3 also results from other DNA sequences found in this sample. The chain combines TRBV7-2 with TRBJ1-5; D may be TRBD1 (5 bases). The CDR3 sequence is 14 residues long. With 4 bases removed from V and 2 bases from J, the gap between germline ends came to 9 bases. Germline V lookup: CDR1 SGHTA, CDR2 FQGNSA. The CDR3 loop is CASSSTGGNQPQHF. The CDR3 DNA sequence: TGTGCCAGCAGCTCCACAGGTGGCAATCAGCCCCAGCATTTT.

The chain is built from TRBV18 and TRBJ1-5; no clear D. Germline loops: CDR1 KGHSH, CDR2 LQKENI. V shed 4 bases and J shed 5 bases, with 9 bases lying between them. The CDR3 extends over 13 amino acids. CDR3 residues: CASSREADQPQHF. CDR3 DNA sequence: TGTGCCAGCTCACGGGAGGCGGATCAGCCCCAGCATTTT.

The J gene is TRBJ2-7, the V gene TRBV7-2; D is possibly TRBD2 (6 bases). Germline values: CDR1 SGHTA, CDR2 FQGNSA. The CDR3 spans 15 residues. The V end lost 1 base, the J end lost 7 bases, and 17 bases lay between the germline ends. The CDR3 loop is CASSLVTAGSGEQYF. The CDR3 region has the DNA TGTGCCAGCAGCTTAGTCACGGCGGGGTCCGGGGAGCAGTACTTC.

The chain recombines TRBV5-4 with TRBJ2-7, with D possibly being TRBD2 (6 bases). Trimming took 4 bases from V and 3 from J, leaving 17 bases between them. Germline V CDR1 and CDR2: SGHNT, YYREEE (reference sequence). CDR3 size: 15 residues. CDR3 in amino acids: CASSPGTPQIYEQYF. CDR3 nucleotides: TGTGCCAGCAGCCCGGGGACTCCCCAAATCTACGAGCAGTACTTC.

This chain's CDR3 is CASSPGQGNTEAFF. Written as DNA, the CDR3 is TGCGCCAGCAGCCCGGGACAGGGGAACACTGAAGCTTTCTTT. This chain links TRBV5-1 with TRBJ1-1; 9 bases map to TRBD1. J gave up 1 base and V 4 bases, and 2 bases lay outside the gene matches. Germline V lookup: CDR1 SGHRS, CDR2 YFSETQ. The CDR3 is 14 residues long.

V and J are TRBV4-1 and TRBJ2-5; TRBD2 matches at 13 bases. The assigned J gene may be wrong: the sequence end matches TRBJ2-7 better. Germline V gives CDR1 MGHRA, CDR2 YSYEKL. The CDR3 is 17 residues long. The CDR3 sequence: CASSQGTSGGAAYEQYF. CDR3 DNA sequence: TGCGCCAGCAGCCAAGGGACTAGCGGGGGAGCAGCTTACGAGCAGTACTTC.